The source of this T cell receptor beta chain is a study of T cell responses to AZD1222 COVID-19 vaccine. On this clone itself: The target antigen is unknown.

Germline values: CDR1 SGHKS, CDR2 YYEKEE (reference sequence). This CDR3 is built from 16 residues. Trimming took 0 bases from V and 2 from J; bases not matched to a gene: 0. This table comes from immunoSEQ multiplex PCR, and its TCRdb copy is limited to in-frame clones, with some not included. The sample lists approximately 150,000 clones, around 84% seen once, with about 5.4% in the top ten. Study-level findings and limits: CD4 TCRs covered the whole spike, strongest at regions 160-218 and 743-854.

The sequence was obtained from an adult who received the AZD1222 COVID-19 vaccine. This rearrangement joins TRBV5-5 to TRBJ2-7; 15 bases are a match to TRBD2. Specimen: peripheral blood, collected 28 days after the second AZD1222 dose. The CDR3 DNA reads TGTGCCAGCAGCTTGGGGACTAGCGGGGGGGCCTACGAGCAGTACTTC. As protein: CASSLGTSGGAYEQYF.